This T cell receptor (beta chain) was captured by sequencing in a study of blood T cell repertoires in COVID-19. As for the study in general: The analysed material was cDNA or gDNA that came from T cells, B-cell-depleted T cells, or PBMCs.

V gave up 1 base and J gave up 15 bases; unmatched junction bases: 5. The germline V gene encodes CDR1 SGHRS and CDR2 YFSETQ. The CDR3 has 13 amino acids. Participant ages covered about 18 to 95 years across about two dozen US areas. Participants reported their clinical history, and cohort assignment relied on those reports. Two negative PCRs, clearance, or symptom resolution characterized the recovered Cohort 3 donors. Using immunoSEQ multiplex PCR, the repertoire was profiled, and TCRdb retains in-frame clones only, with some absent. The table shows about 170,000 clones, with about four fifths occurring only once. This clone was counted only a few times.

The sample was PBMCs or T cells enriched from blood (not recorded which). The chain recombines TRBV5-1 with TRBJ2-1; TRBD2 agrees at 12 bases. This receptor was identified in a man aged 50 to 59 who had recovered from COVID-19. CDR3 sequence reads: CASSLLAGGPPFF. The CDR3 nucleotides are TGCGCCAGCAGCTTGCTAGCGGGGGGGCCTCCGTTCTTC.